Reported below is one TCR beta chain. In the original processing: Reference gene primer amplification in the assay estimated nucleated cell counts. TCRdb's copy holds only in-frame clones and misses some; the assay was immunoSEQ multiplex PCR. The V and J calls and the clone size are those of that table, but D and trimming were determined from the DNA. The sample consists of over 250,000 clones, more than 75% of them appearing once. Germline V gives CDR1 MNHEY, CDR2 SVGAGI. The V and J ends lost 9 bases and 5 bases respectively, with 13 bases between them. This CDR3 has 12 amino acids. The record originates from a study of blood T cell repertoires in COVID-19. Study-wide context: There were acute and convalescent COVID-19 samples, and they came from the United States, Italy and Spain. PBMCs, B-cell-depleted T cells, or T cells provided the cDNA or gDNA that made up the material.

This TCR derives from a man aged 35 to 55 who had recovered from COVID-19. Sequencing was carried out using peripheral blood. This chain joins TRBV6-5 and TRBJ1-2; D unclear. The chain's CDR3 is CASRVRDYGYTF. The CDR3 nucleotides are TGTGCCAGTCGGGTCCGCGATTATGGCTACACCTTC.